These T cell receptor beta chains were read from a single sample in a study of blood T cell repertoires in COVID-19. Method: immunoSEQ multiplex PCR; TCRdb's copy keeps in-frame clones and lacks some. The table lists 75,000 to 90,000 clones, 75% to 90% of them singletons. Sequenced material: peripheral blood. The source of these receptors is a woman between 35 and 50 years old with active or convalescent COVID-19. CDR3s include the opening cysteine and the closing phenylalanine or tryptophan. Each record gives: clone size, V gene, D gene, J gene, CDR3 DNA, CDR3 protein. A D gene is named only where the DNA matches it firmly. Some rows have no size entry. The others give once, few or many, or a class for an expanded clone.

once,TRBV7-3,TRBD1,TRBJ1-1,TGTGCCAGCAGCTTAGACCCGTGGGGACAGGGAAACACTGAAGCTTTCTTT,CASSLDPWGQGNTEAFF
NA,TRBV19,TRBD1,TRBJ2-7,TGTGCCAGTAGTATGTCGGCAGGGGGCGAATACGAGCAGTACTTC,CASSMSAGGEYEQYF
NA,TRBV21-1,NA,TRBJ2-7,TGTGCCAGCCCCAGGGTGGTAATCTCCTACGAGCAGTACTTC,CASPRVVISYEQYF
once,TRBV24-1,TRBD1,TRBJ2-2,TGTGCCACCAGTGACCCCCCGGGGACAGGGAAGGAGGAGCTGTTTTTT,CATSDPPGTGKEELFF
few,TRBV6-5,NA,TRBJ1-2,TGTGCCAGCAACTCCGGATGGAGGACGGGTGGCTACACCTTC,CASNSGWRTGGYTF
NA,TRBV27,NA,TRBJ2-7,TGTGCCAGCAGTCAACAACCCCGGACACTTAGGAGCTCCTACGAGCAGTACTTC,CASSQQPRTLRSSYEQYF
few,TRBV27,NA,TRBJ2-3,TGTGCCAGCAGCGAACAGGGTCCAATCGGCACAGATACGCAGTATTTT,CASSEQGPIGTDTQYF
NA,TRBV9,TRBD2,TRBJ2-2,TGTGCCAGCAGCGCCCGAGCGGGGGGAGGTAACACCGGGGAGCTGTTTTTT,CASSARAGGGNTGELFF
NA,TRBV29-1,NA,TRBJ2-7,TGCAGCTCGTGGGGGGAAGGGAACGAGCAGTACTTC,CSSWGEGNEQYF
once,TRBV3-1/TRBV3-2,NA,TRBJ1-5,TGTGCCAGCAGCCAGAACAGGGTGGACCCGAATCAGCCCCAGCATTTT,CASSQNRVDPNQPQHF
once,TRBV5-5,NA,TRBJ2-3,TGTGCCAGCAGCTCAGGGCTAAGCACAGATACGCAGTATTTT,CASSSGLSTDTQYF
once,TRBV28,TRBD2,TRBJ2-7,TGTGCCAGCGCGGGACTAGCGAACTCCTACGAGCAGTACTTC,CASAGLANSYEQYF
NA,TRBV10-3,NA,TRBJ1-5,TGTGCCATCAGTGAGGGGCAGGGACAGCCCCAGCATTTT,CAISEGQGQPQHF
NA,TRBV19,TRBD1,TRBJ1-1,TGTGCCAGTAGCCTTTCCCCGGACAGGGGGAGAACTGAAGCTTTCTTT,CASSLSPDRGRTEAFF
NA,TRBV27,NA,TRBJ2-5,TGTGCCAGCTCTACAGGGCGTCGAGAGACCCAGTACTTC,CASSTGRRETQYF